Included here is one TCR beta chain sequence, with context. Its target is unknown. This specimen belongs to a study of blood T cells in healthy people across ages. A second PCR of roughly 6 to 12 cycles used a sample-barcoded 5' primer and a J-beta primer mix. From the 5' RACE reads, TCRdb called clonotypes with MiXCR, one entry per CDR3 protein. The table lists around 1.5 million distinct CDR3 sequences, approximately 63% of them singletons. It was approximately 10 milliliters of peripheral blood that were drawn from each donor. Isolation per sample recovered at least 7 million PBMCs. General observations from the study: Significant beta diversity loss was already apparent by age approximately 38, declining roughly linearly. Higher naive T cell percentage went strongly together with higher TCR beta diversity.

The sample comprised blood. This clonotype was obtained from a man aged 18 to 30 in good health.

The CDR3 DNA is TGCAGCGTTGAAGAATTCCCCGGGGATACGCAGTATTTT. It codes for CSVEEFPGDTQYF. The chain has TRBV29-1 and TRBJ2-3; D is unclear. This CDR3 is 13 amino acids long. Trimming took 0 bases from V and 6 from J, leaving 10 bases between them. Germline V gives CDR1 SQVTM, CDR2 ANQGSEA.